This T cell receptor beta chain was found in a study of blood T cell repertoires in COVID-19. Data came from immunoSEQ multiplex PCR; TCRdb stores just in-frame clones and leaves some out. The data hold 150,000 to 200,000 clones, with roughly 80% observed a single time. V trimming: 7 bases; J trimming: 4 bases; junction bases outside the gene matches: 11. CDR1 is MDHEN and CDR2 is SYDVKM in the germline V gene. CDR3 size: 15 residues. The sample was peripheral blood. The rearrangement uses TRBV28 and TRBJ1-2; 8 bases align to TRBD1. The receptor was derived from a man aged 60 to 69 with active or convalescent COVID-19. CDR3: CASNTLPGQAYGYTF. CDR3 DNA: TGTGCCAGCAACACCCTTCCGGGACAGGCCTATGGCTACACCTTC.